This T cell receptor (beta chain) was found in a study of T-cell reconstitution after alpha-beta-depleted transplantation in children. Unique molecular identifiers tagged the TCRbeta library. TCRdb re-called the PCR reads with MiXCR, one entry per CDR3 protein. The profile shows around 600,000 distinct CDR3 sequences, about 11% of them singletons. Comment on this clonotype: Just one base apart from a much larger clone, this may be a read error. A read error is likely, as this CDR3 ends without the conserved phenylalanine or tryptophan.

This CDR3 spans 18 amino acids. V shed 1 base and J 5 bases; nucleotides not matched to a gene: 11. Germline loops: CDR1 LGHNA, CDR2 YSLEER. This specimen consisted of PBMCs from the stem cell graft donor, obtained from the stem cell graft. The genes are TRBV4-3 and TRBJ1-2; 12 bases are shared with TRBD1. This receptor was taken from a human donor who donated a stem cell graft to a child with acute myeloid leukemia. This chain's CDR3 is CASSQATGTGGYWYGYTY. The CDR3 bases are TGCGCCAGCAGCCAAGCTACCGGGACAGGGGGCTATTGGTATGGCTACACCTAC.